The sequence of this T cell receptor (beta chain) was determined in a study of blood T cell repertoires in COVID-19. Study-wide background: PBMCs, B-cell-depleted T cells, or T cells were the source of the cDNA or gDNA that made up the material.

This clone was seen a few times. In the original analysis: Counts of nucleated cells, estimated from reference gene primer amplification, were obtained. The assay was immunoSEQ multiplex PCR, and TCRdb's table has in-frame clones only and misses some. V and J calls and clone size are as listed in that table; D and trimming were resolved from the DNA. The repertoire holds over 45,000 clones, around 90% seen once, with roughly a quarter in the top ten. V was pared by 1 base and J by 5 bases, with 8 bases between. In germline, CDR1 is SGHVS, CDR2 FQNEAQ. The CDR3 sequence is 13 residues long. The chain uses TRBV7-8 and TRBJ1-2; no firm D call. Sequences were obtained from peripheral blood. The origin of this receptor is a woman aged 80 or over with acute or convalescent COVID-19. CDR3 bases: TGTGCCAGCAGCTTAGTGCTCGGTTATGGCTACACCTTC. This codes for CASSLVLGYGYTF.